This TCR beta chain comes out of a study of blood T cell repertoires in COVID-19. Looking at the study overall: Acute and convalescent COVID-19 samples came from the United States, Italy and Spain. The analysed material was cDNA or gDNA that came from T cells, B-cell-depleted T cells, or PBMCs.

The V and J ends lost 7 bases and 4 bases, in that order; junction bases with no gene match: 14. CDR3 length equals 19 residues. From germline, CDR1 is SGHVS and CDR2 FQNEAQ. Per the original data handling: Amplified reference gene primers provided the basis for estimating nucleated cell counts. The assay was immunoSEQ multiplex PCR, and TCRdb's table has in-frame clones only and misses some. V, J and clone size are taken as reported in that table, and D and trimming were inferred from the DNA itself. The table shows roughly 72,000 clones, with over 70% occurring only once. Sequencing input: peripheral blood. The V and J genes are TRBV7-8 and TRBJ2-2; 14 bases map to TRBD2. This clonotype was sampled from a man between 65 and 85 years old who had recovered from COVID-19. The CDR3 DNA sequence: TGTGCCAGCAACCCTTACGGACTAGCGGGGGGTGGCGGCACCGGGGAGCTGTTTTTT. Translating it yields CASNPYGLAGGGGTGELFF.